The following is a T cell receptor beta chain sequence with its context. The data derive from a study of blood T cell repertoires in COVID-19. About the research overall: Sites across the United States, Italy and Spain contributed samples from acute and convalescent COVID-19. PBMCs, B-cell-depleted T cells, or T cells were the source of the cDNA or gDNA that made up the material.

Original analysis: Quantification of nucleated cells was approximated via reference gene primer amplification. Profiled with immunoSEQ multiplex PCR; TCRdb holds only in-frame clones, not every one. V and J calls and clone size follow that table, whereas D and trimming were derived from the DNA. In the table there are 100,000 to 150,000 clones, approximately 90% of which are singletons. V dropped 6 bases and J dropped 4 bases, with 15 bases sitting between them. CDR3 length: 14 amino acids. Per germline, CDR1 SGHTA and CDR2 FQGNSA. The genes are TRBV7-2 and TRBJ1-2, with D uncertain. The receptor was isolated from a man aged 55-75 years with COVID-19, enrolled during active disease. Source material: peripheral blood. As DNA, the CDR3 is TGTGCCAGCAGTCCTCGGCAGGTACGCTATGGCTACACCTTC. Translation: CASSPRQVRYGYTF.